Each of the 22 T cell receptor beta chains below was sequenced from the same sample in a study of cytomegalovirus exposure and HLA in healthy donors. PCR used 60 Vbeta primers and 13 Jbeta primers. Data came from immunoSEQ multiplex PCR; TCRdb stores just in-frame clones and leaves some out. In the table there are 170,000 or so clones, about three quarters of which are singletons. Sequencing was done on a sample of PBMCs. All receptors derive from a woman in her 30s in good health and CMV-seropositive.

The chain combines TRBV11-2 with TRBJ1-1, with D possibly being TRBD1 (5 bases). Germline CDR1 is SGHAT and CDR2 is FQNNGV. The CDR3 runs to 15 residues. With 2 bases removed from V and 0 bases from J, the gap between germline ends came to 10 bases. The CDR3 sequence is CASSLRGGVNTEAFF. The CDR3 nucleotides read TGTGCCAGCAGCTTACGGGGGGGTGTGAACACTGAAGCTTTCTTT.

The chain is built from TRBV4-3 and TRBJ2-1; 13 nucleotides match TRBD2. CDR3 length: 15 residues. Germline V lookup: CDR1 LGHNA, CDR2 YSLEER. The V segment lost 4 bases and the J segment 8 bases; nucleotides outside the gene matches: 5. CDR3 region: CASSPRTSGSDEQFF. In DNA, the CDR3 is TGCGCCAGCAGCCCGAGGACTAGCGGGAGTGATGAGCAGTTCTTC.

This clone was detected only once. The rearrangement links TRBV11-1 to TRBJ2-1; 7 bases agree with TRBD2. The V segment lost 2 bases and the J segment 5 bases; nucleotides outside the gene matches: 3. In germline, CDR1 is SGHAT, CDR2 FQDESV (reference sequence). The CDR3 loop spans 14 amino acids. CDR3 bases: TGTGCCAGCAGCTTAATGGCGGGAGACAATGAGCAGTTCTTC. Its translation: CASSLMAGDNEQFF.

The chain combines TRBV2 with TRBJ2-1, with unresolved D. CDR3 length: 15 amino acids. V lost 7 bases, J lost 1 base, and 14 bases lay in between. CDR1 SNHLY and CDR2 FYNNEI come from the germline V gene. This CDR3 is CASKVPGASYNEQFF. DNA of the CDR3: TGTGCCAGCAAGGTCCCAGGCGCTTCCTACAATGAGCAGTTCTTC.

This sequence joins TRBV5-1 and TRBJ1-1; 8 nucleotides match TRBD1. The CDR3 runs 15 residues. V shed 1 base, J shed 3 bases, and the junction held 5 bases outside the gene matches. Germline V gene lookup returns CDR1 SGHRS and CDR2 YFSETQ. DNA of the CDR3: TGCGCCAGCAGCTTGATAGCAGGGGGCGACACTGAAGCTTTCTTT. Protein: CASSLIAGGDTEAFF.

Turning to this clone: Different DNA sequences within this sample yield the same CDR3. This chain connects TRBV27 to TRBJ1-1, with D tentatively TRBD1 (6 bases). The V and J ends lost 5 bases and 2 bases respectively, with 12 bases between them. CDR1 and CDR2 from the germline V gene are MNHEY and SMNVEV (reference sequence). The CDR3 has 14 amino acids. This CDR3 reads CASSPTGLNTEAFF. The CDR3 coding sequence is TGTGCCAGCAGTCCTACAGGGCTCAACACTGAAGCTTTCTTT.

The rearrangement uses TRBV10-1 and TRBJ1-1; possible D gene TRBD1, 5 bases. The germline V and J ends were trimmed by 8 bases and 0 bases, with 19 bases remaining between them. The CDR3 length is 16 residues. Germline V gene sequence: CDR1 WNHNN, CDR2 SYGVQD (reference sequence). CDR3 residues: CASVDGAGLLNTEAFF. CDR3 coding DNA: TGCGCCAGCGTCGACGGAGCGGGACTTCTGAACACTGAAGCTTTCTTT.

This clone was picked up a small number of times. The chain joins TRBV10-3 to TRBJ1-1; 11 bases are a match to TRBD1. Per the germline V gene, CDR1 is ENHRY and CDR2 is SYGVKD. The CDR3 runs to 13 residues. V shed 5 bases and J 9 bases; nucleotides not matched to a gene: 5. CDR3: CAISTADRGQAFF. The CDR3 region has the DNA TGTGCCATCAGTACAGCGGACAGGGGGCAAGCTTTCTTT.

The chain uses TRBV5-6 and TRBJ1-3; D not resolved. The ends were cut back, 2 bases at V and 0 bases at J, with 9 bases in the middle. The CDR3 runs to 15 residues. Per germline, CDR1 SGHDT and CDR2 YYEEEE. This chain's CDR3 is CASSFSRPSGNTIYF. As DNA, the CDR3 is TGTGCCAGCAGCTTTTCCAGGCCCTCTGGAAACACCATATATTTT. Complete variable domain (other parts from reference TRBV5-6 and TRBJ1-3): DAGVTQSPTHLIKTRGQQVTLRCSPKSGHDTVSWYQQALGQGPQFIFQYYEEEERQRGNFPDRFSGHQFPNYSSELNVNALLLGDSALYLCASSFSRPSGNTIYFGEGSWLTVV.

This clone was seen just once. This sequence joins TRBV5-4 and TRBJ1-1, with a tentative D call TRBD1 (5 bases). Germline V gene data show CDR1 as SGHNT and CDR2 as YYREEE (reference sequence). The V end was cut by 5 bases, the J end by 2 bases, with 13 bases between. The CDR3 loop spans 14 amino acids. CDR3 sequence (DNA): TGTGCCAGCAGGGAGGAGGGGACCAACACTGAAGCTTTCTTT. Translation: CASREEGTNTEAFF.

This rearrangement joins TRBV28 to TRBJ2-3; TRBD1 matches 7 bases. The CDR3 loop spans 15 amino acids. V lost 3 bases and J lost 9; bases outside the gene matches: 12. Germline CDR1 is MDHEN and CDR2 is SYDVKM. The CDR3, as DNA: TGTGCCAGCAGTTTCAGGACAGGCCGAATTCAGACGCAGTATTTT. Its protein product is CASSFRTGRIQTQYF.

V and J are TRBV7-8 and TRBJ2-7; D is perhaps TRBD2 (6 bases). Trimming stripped 0 bases from V and 0 bases from J, with 9 bases between. Germline V gives CDR1 SGHVS, CDR2 FQNEAQ. The length of the CDR3 is 15 residues. CDR3 coding DNA: TGTGCCAGCAGCTTAGCGGGGGACTCCTCCTACGAGCAGTACTTC. As protein: CASSLAGDSSYEQYF.

CDR3 amino acids: CASSELEGYVGYTF. The CDR3 DNA reads as TGTGCCAGCAGTGAATTGGAGGGGTACGTAGGCTACACCTTC. The chain uses TRBV6-1 and TRBJ1-2, with D tentatively TRBD1 (5 bases). Germline CDR1 MNHNS, CDR2 SASEGT. The CDR3 has 14 amino acids. The V gene lost 2 bases and the J gene lost 8 bases, with 15 bases spanning the gap.

The J gene is TRBJ2-7, the V gene TRBV18; a weak D match, TRBD1 (5 bases). In germline, CDR1 is KGHSH, CDR2 LQKENI. This CDR3 comprises 16 residues. With 3 bases removed from V and 6 bases from J, the gap between germline ends came to 21 bases. Here the CDR3 reads CASSPSEVASGSEQYF. CDR3 nucleotide sequence: TGTGCCAGCTCACCGTCGGAAGTGGCTTCAGGGTCCGAGCAGTACTTC.

V is TRBV6-1 and J is TRBJ2-7; no reliable D call. Between the trimmed V and J ends, which lost 6 bases and 6 bases, there was a span of 15 bases. Germline V lookup: CDR1 MNHNS, CDR2 SASEGT. The CDR3 contains 13 residues. The CDR3 DNA sequence: TGTGCCAGCAGCGACTCCCAAGTAGGCGAGCAGTACTTC. Protein sequence: CASSDSQVGEQYF.

On this clone itself: In this CDR3 the conserved last residue, phenylalanine or tryptophan, is missing, so a read error is likely. The DNA is left out, because the CDR3 cannot be placed on it with certainty; the CDR3 is given as TCRdb lists it. CDR3 region: CASSPRLKI. The J gene is TRBJ2-7, the V gene TRBV7-7; the table assigns TRBD2, which was not confirmed against the DNA. Germline loops: CDR1 SSHAT, CDR2 FNYEAQ (reference sequence). A total of 9 residues make up the CDR3, ends included.

This chain uses TRBV4-3 with TRBJ2-7, with D perhaps matching TRBD1 (6 bases). V shed 0 bases and J shed 2 bases, with 14 bases lying between them. There are 16 residues in the CDR3. Per the germline V gene, CDR1 is LGHNA and CDR2 is YSLEER. The CDR3 DNA is TGCGCCAGCAGCCAAGATGCTCAACAGGGCACCTACGAGCAGTACTTC. This sequence encodes CASSQDAQQGTYEQYF.

Only a few counts were recorded for this clone. The chain carries TRBV18 and TRBJ2-1; 7 bases align to TRBD1. Germline values: CDR1 KGHSH, CDR2 LQKENI. This CDR3 is built from 11 residues. V dropped 6 bases and J dropped 15; count of bases not matched to a gene: 8. The CDR3 nucleotides are TGTGCCAGCTCCCCCAACGAGGGGGCGTTCTTC. Translation gives CASSPNEGAFF.

This rearrangement joins TRBV6-5 to TRBJ1-5; D not resolved. The CDR3 runs to 15 residues. Trimming stripped 0 bases from V and 2 bases from J, with 8 bases between. Germline V gene data show CDR1 as MNHEY and CDR2 as SVGAGI. CDR3 amino acids: CASSYSRAGNQPQHF. DNA for the CDR3: TGTGCCAGCAGTTACTCCAGAGCGGGCAATCAGCCCCAGCATTTT.

The CDR3 loop is CASTPQGGRALGANVLTF. The CDR3 DNA is TGTGCCAGCACTCCCCAGGGCGGGAGGGCCCTTGGGGCCAACGTCCTGACTTTC. The chain uses TRBV2 and TRBJ2-6, with TRBD2 matching 9 bases. This CDR3 has 18 residues. From germline, CDR1 is SNHLY and CDR2 FYNNEI. V lost 7 bases to trimming and J lost 3 bases; unmatched junction nucleotides: 13.

The V call is TRBV9, the J call TRBJ1-2; D ambiguous. The V and J ends lost 4 bases and 8 bases respectively, with 15 bases between them. The CDR3 runs 13 residues. Germline-derived CDR1 and CDR2 are SGDLS and YYNGEE. CDR3 coding DNA: TGTGCCAGCAGCCCTGGGCAGCTGCAAGGCTACACCTTC. Translation: CASSPGQLQGYTF. Filled out from reference TRBV9 and TRBJ1-2, the complete variable domain reads DSGVTQTPKHLITATGQRVTLRCSPRSGDLSVYWYQQSLDQGLQFLIQYYNGEERAKGNILERFSAQQFPDLHSELNLSSLELGDSALYFCASSPGQLQGYTFGSGTRLTVV.

V usage is TRBV9 and J usage is TRBJ2-3; D is possibly TRBD1 (5 bases). V was pared by 3 bases and J by 0 bases, with 20 bases between. This CDR3 is built from 18 residues. Germline loops: CDR1 SGDLS, CDR2 YYNGEE. For the CDR3, the DNA is TGTGCCAGCAGCGCCGACGAGACAGTTTTCAAGAGCACAGATACGCAGTATTTT. It encodes CASSADETVFKSTDTQYF.